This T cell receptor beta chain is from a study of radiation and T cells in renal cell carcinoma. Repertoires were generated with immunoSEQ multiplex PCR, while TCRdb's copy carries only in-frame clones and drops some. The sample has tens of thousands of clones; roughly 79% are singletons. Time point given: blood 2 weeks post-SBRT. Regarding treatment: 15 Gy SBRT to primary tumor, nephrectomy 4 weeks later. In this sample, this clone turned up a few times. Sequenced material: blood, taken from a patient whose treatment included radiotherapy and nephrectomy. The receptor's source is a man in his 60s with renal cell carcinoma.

CDR3 DNA: TGTGCCAGCAGCCAAGATGACACGGGCGGCGGCTACACCTTC. This codes for CASSQDDTGGGYTF. The chain is built from TRBV4-2 and TRBJ1-2; no clear D gene. V was clipped by 0 bases and J by 8 bases, with 13 bases between them. The CDR3 covers 14 residues. Germline assignment: CDR1 LGHNA and CDR2 YNFKEQ.